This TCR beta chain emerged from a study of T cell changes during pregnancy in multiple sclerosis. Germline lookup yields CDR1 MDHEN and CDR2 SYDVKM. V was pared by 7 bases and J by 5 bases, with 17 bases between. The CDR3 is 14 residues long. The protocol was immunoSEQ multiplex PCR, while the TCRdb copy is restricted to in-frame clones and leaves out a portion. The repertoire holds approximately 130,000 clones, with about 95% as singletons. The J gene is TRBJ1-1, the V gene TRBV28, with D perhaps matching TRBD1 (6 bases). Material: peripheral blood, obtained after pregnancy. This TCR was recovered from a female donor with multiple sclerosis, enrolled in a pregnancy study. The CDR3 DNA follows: TGTGCCAGCACCCCCGAGAGGGGGTTGACTGAAGCTTTCTTT. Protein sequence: CASTPERGLTEAFF.